The 24 T cell receptor beta chains listed next were all sequenced from one sample in a study of T-cell memory formation after mild COVID-19. TCRdb fed the 5' RACE reads into MiXCR, producing one record per CDR3 protein. The table records 250,000 to 300,000 distinct CDR3 sequences, about 16% of them present only once. Sequences were obtained from PBMCs or a T cell subset sorted from them (not recorded which). The receptor set was obtained from a man between 18 and 35 years old who had mild COVID-19 (a few samples of this study predate the infection). Cell type and time point are not known.

The genes are TRBV15 and TRBJ2-4, with 9 positions matching TRBD2. Unmatched junction bases numbered 4, after V lost 1 base and J lost 3 bases. CDR3 length: 16 residues. The germline V gene has CDR1 LNHNV and CDR2 YYDKDF (reference sequence). The chain's CDR3 is CATSRGISGGKNIQYF. The DNA of the CDR3 is TGTGCCACCAGCAGAGGGATTAGCGGGGGCAAAAACATTCAGTACTTC.

This sequence joins TRBV30 and TRBJ2-1; TRBD2 matches 11 bases. V lost 1 base to trimming and J lost 0 bases; unmatched junction nucleotides: 11. The CDR3 sequence is 19 residues long. In germline, CDR1 is GTSNPN, CDR2 SVGIG (reference sequence). The CDR3 nucleotides are TGTGCCTGGAGTGGTTATAGCGGGGGGGCGCCTAGCTCCTACAATGAGCAGTTCTTC. Residues: CAWSGYSGGAPSSYNEQFF.

This clonotype turned up a few times. The chain combines TRBV6-5 with TRBJ1-2, with 7 bases identical to TRBD1. Germline V gene sequence: CDR1 MNHEY, CDR2 SVGAGI. There are 15 residues in the CDR3. Trimming removed 5 bases from V and 8 bases from J; junction bases left unmatched: 14. The CDR3 DNA reads as TGTGCCAGCAGTCCAAACCGGGACAGAAGAGGAGGCTACACCTTC. Its protein is CASSPNRDRRGGYTF.

This clonotype has just a few counts. The V and J genes are TRBV9 and TRBJ2-1, with 7 bases that match TRBD2. The CDR3 spans 15 residues. CDR1 SGDLS and CDR2 YYNGEE come from the germline V gene. V lost 0 bases, J lost 4 bases, and 4 bases stayed unmatched. The CDR3: CASSVGASGYNEQFF. The CDR3 DNA reads as TGTGCCAGCAGCGTAGGGGCTAGCGGATACAATGAGCAGTTCTTC.

This clonotype was counted many times. V usage is TRBV5-1 and J usage is TRBJ2-1; D not resolved. The CDR3 loop spans 13 amino acids. The germline V and J ends were trimmed by 0 bases and 7 bases, with 8 bases remaining between them. Germline values: CDR1 SGHRS, CDR2 YFSETQ. In DNA form, the CDR3 reads TGCGCCAGCAGCTTGGGGTGGCAGAATGAGCAGTTCTTC. Its translation: CASSLGWQNEQFF.

V gene TRBV20-1 combines with J gene TRBJ2-5, with TRBD1 matching 8 bases. V gave up 3 bases and J gave up 4 bases; unmatched junction bases: 16. The CDR3 loop spans 17 amino acids. The V gene's germline CDR1 is DFQATT and CDR2 SNEGSKA (reference sequence). CDR3: CSASWFTWDRTAETQYF. For the CDR3, the DNA is TGCAGTGCTAGTTGGTTTACGTGGGACAGGACGGCAGAGACCCAGTACTTC.

This clonotype was seen a single time. The chain combines TRBV6-9 with TRBJ1-2; TRBD1 aligns across 7 bases. The J segment lost 6 bases and the V segment lost 2 bases, leaving 9 bases of the junction unmatched. The CDR3 sequence is 15 residues long. Germline-derived CDR1 and CDR2 are MNHGY and SVAAGI. In DNA, the CDR3 is TGTGCCAGCAGTTATCCGGGGCAGGGGGAAAATGGCTACACCTTC. Its protein is CASSYPGQGENGYTF.

This clonotype appeared a few times. The CDR3 loop is CASSWGTGTAYEQYV. The CDR3 DNA is TGCGCCAGCAGCTGGGGGACAGGGACAGCCTACGAGCAGTACGTC. This chain uses TRBV5-1 with TRBJ2-7; 9 nucleotides match TRBD1. J gave up 2 bases and V 3 bases, and 6 bases lay outside the gene matches. Germline V lookup: CDR1 SGHRS, CDR2 YFSETQ. This CDR3 contains 15 residues.

This clonotype was seen at least ten times. The chain recombines TRBV12-3 or TRBV12-4 with TRBJ2-5; no clear D gene. V dropped 5 bases and J dropped 4 bases, with 11 bases sitting between them. The CDR3 has 13 amino acids. The CDR3 coding sequence is TGTGCCAGCAGTCGCAGGAGTACAGAGACCCAGTACTTC. It codes for CASSRRSTETQYF.

The rearrangement joins TRBV6-6 to TRBJ2-7; 8 bases fit TRBD2. This CDR3 comprises 14 residues. Germline loops: CDR1 MNHNY, CDR2 SVGAGI (reference sequence). Trimming took 5 bases from V and 3 from J; bases not matched to a gene: 6. CDR3 in DNA: TGTGCCAGCAGTAAACGGGAGGGTTACTACGAGCAGTACTTC. It translates to CASSKREGYYEQYF.

Details on this clonotype: One end of the junction does not line up with germline, which may come from a read error. V and J are TRBV20-1 and TRBJ1-4; D unclear. Per germline, CDR1 DFQATT and CDR2 SNEGSKA (reference sequence). This CDR3 has 14 amino acids. As DNA, the CDR3 is TGCAGTGCGAGAGGTGGAGGGAATAATGAAAAACTGTTTTTT. It yields the protein CSARGGGNNEKLFF.

The chain carries TRBV5-1 and TRBJ2-5; maybe TRBD1 (6 bases). Germline loops: CDR1 SGHRS, CDR2 YFSETQ. The CDR3 extends over 14 amino acids. With 0 bases removed from V and 5 bases from J, the gap between germline ends came to 11 bases. The CDR3 is CASSLGQTGETQYF. CDR3 in DNA: TGCGCCAGCAGCTTGGGGCAAACAGGGGAGACCCAGTACTTC.

The CDR3 loop is CATSGRSDTQYF. As DNA, the CDR3 is TGTGCCACCTCGGGGCGGTCAGATACGCAGTATTTT. The chain couples TRBV19 to TRBJ2-3; D assignment may be TRBD1 or TRBD2 (5 bases each). Germline values: CDR1 LNHDA, CDR2 SQIVND (reference sequence). V was trimmed by 10 bases and J by 4 bases, leaving 12 bases between them. CDR3 size: 12 residues.

This clonotype came up many times. The CDR3 region is CSASRNNSPLHF. The CDR3 coding sequence is TGCAGTGCTAGTAGGAATAATTCACCCCTCCACTTT. This chain connects TRBV20-1 to TRBJ1-6; D is ambiguous. Germline CDR1 reads DFQATT; CDR2 reads SNEGSKA (reference sequence). V shed 3 bases and J shed 5 bases, with 5 bases lying between them. The CDR3 extends over 12 amino acids.

The chain couples TRBV6-2 or TRBV6-3 to TRBJ1-2; no firm D call. CDR3 length: 16 amino acids. Trimming shortened V by 5 bases and J by 6 bases, and 22 bases separated the two germline ends. CDR1 MNHEY and CDR2 SVGEGT come from the germline V gene. CDR3 bases: TGTGCCAGCAGTCCCCGGATTGAGGGCTGGGGAGATGGCTACACCTTC. Residues: CASSPRIEGWGDGYTF.

This sequence joins TRBV5-1 and TRBJ1-6, with TRBD1 matching 7 bases. The CDR3 is 16 residues long. The V and J ends lost 4 bases and 9 bases, in that order; junction bases with no gene match: 13. Germline lookup yields CDR1 SGHRS and CDR2 YFSETQ. The CDR3: CASSPTGAKRASPLHF. As DNA, the CDR3 is TGCGCCAGCAGCCCTACAGGGGCGAAGAGGGCTTCACCCCTCCACTTT.

This clonotype was seen only a few times. The chain employs TRBV7-9 and TRBJ1-1; the D is unclear. V shed 4 bases and J shed 4 bases, with 10 bases lying between them. Germline CDR1 reads SEHNR; CDR2 reads FQNEAQ (reference sequence). This CDR3 comprises 13 residues. The CDR3 reads CASSSGGSTEAFF. CDR3 in DNA: TGTGCCAGCAGCTCAGGAGGAAGCACTGAAGCTTTCTTT.

This clonotype was counted at least ten times. The J gene is TRBJ1-2, the V gene TRBV29-1, with no clear D. The germline V gene encodes CDR1 SQVTM and CDR2 ANQGSEA. Trimming took off 1 base at V and 8 bases at J, with 17 bases between the two ends. This CDR3 comprises 14 residues. CDR3 sequence: CSVEGVDLLRGYTF. Written as DNA, the CDR3 is TGCAGCGTTGAAGGGGTCGACTTACTGAGGGGCTACACCTTC. The entire variable domain, with the rest obtained from reference TRBV29-1 and TRBJ1-2, is as follows: SAVISQKPSRDICQRGTSLTIQCQVDSQVTMMFWYRQQPGQSLTLIATANQGSEATYESGFVIDKFPISRPNLTFSTLTVSNMSPEDSSIYLCSVEGVDLLRGYTFGSGTRLTVV.

This clonotype was recorded a few times. V gene TRBV7-8 combines with J gene TRBJ1-2; D unclear. This CDR3 is built from 18 residues. Trimming removed 7 bases from V and 2 bases from J, with 26 bases in between. In germline, CDR1 is SGHVS, CDR2 FQNEAQ. The CDR3 sequence is CASTFSPSGVEGNYGYTF. CDR3 nucleotides: TGTGCCAGCACCTTCTCGCCTTCCGGAGTTGAAGGGAACTATGGCTACACCTTC. The variable domain in full, completed from reference TRBV7-8 and TRBJ1-2, reads GAGVSQSPRYKVAKRGQDVALRCDPISGHVSLFWYQQALGQGPEFLTYFQNEAQLDKSGLPSDRFFAERPEGSVSTLKIQRTQQEDSAVYLCASTFSPSGVEGNYGYTFGSGTRLTVV.

The V and J genes are TRBV24-1 and TRBJ1-5; tentatively, D is TRBD1 (5 bases). Germline CDR1 is KGHDR and CDR2 is SFDVKD. The V and J ends lost 9 bases and 0 bases respectively, with 11 bases between them. This CDR3 spans 14 amino acids. As DNA, the CDR3 is TGTGCCACCTCAGGGAGGGATAGCAATCAGCCCCAGCATTTT. It encodes CATSGRDSNQPQHF.

This clonotype was counted between two and nine times. V and J are TRBV11-2 and TRBJ2-1, with 8 bases fitting TRBD1. V gave up 5 bases and J gave up 8 bases; unmatched junction bases: 11. This CDR3 is built from 15 residues. From germline, CDR1 is SGHAT and CDR2 FQNNGV. The CDR3 here is CASSETSQGEDEQFF. DNA for the CDR3: TGTGCCAGCAGCGAGACCTCACAGGGGGAGGATGAGCAGTTCTTC.

At least ten counts were recorded for this clonotype. The J gene is TRBJ2-3, the V gene TRBV20-1; D perhaps matches TRBD2 (5 bases). Germline-derived CDR1 and CDR2 are DFQATT and SNEGSKA (reference sequence). Trimming pared 3 bases from V and 2 bases from J, leaving 9 bases between. The CDR3 spans 13 residues. This CDR3 is CSARDSYTDTQYF. The DNA of the CDR3 is TGCAGTGCTAGGGACTCATACACAGATACGCAGTATTTT.

The V gene is TRBV4-1, the J gene TRBJ2-1, with 10 bases lining up with TRBD2. Germline V gene data show CDR1 as MGHRA and CDR2 as YSYEKL. The CDR3 covers 17 residues. V lost 1 base, J lost 0 bases, and 3 bases stayed unmatched. CDR3 loop: CASSQGSGGASYNEQFF. CDR3 DNA sequence: TGCGCCAGCAGCCAAGGGAGCGGGGGGGCCTCCTACAATGAGCAGTTCTTC.

This clonotype was detected only a few times. V usage is TRBV27 and J usage is TRBJ1-2; the match to TRBD1 covers 7 bases. Germline CDR1 and CDR2: MNHEY and SMNVEV (reference sequence). The CDR3 runs to 15 residues. V lost 5 bases, J lost 6 bases, and 12 bases stayed unmatched. For the CDR3, the DNA is TGTGCCAGCAGTCTCCAGGGGGGGCGGTCACATGGCTACACCTTC. Its translation: CASSLQGGRSHGYTF.